The rows below give T cell receptor beta chains drawn from one sample of a study of cytomegalovirus exposure and HLA in healthy donors. Sequencing used immunoSEQ multiplex PCR; TCRdb keeps in-frame clones, though not all of them. The sample carries under 200,000 clones, approximately 67% recorded once. Sample: PBMCs. The receptor set was obtained from a woman aged 18-29 years in good health and CMV-seropositive. The CDR3 runs from the conserved cysteine through the conserved F or W. Each record gives: D gene, J gene, V gene, clone size, CDR3 DNA, CDR3 protein. A D gene is named only where the DNA matches it firmly. Only some rows state a clone size, as once, few, many or a class for expanded clones.

>-|TRBJ2-2|TRBV6-4|-
TGTGCCAGCAGTGCCCTACGGAACACCGGGGAGCTGTTTTTT
CASSALRNTGELFF
>TRBD2|TRBJ2-1|TRBV11-2|few
TGTGCCAGCAGCTTAGGATCTGAGACTAGCGGAGGGAATGAGCAGTTCTTC
CASSLGSETSGGNEQFF
>-|TRBJ1-1|TRBV5-4|-
TGTGCCAGCAGCTTCACTGAAACTGAAGCTTTCTTT
CASSFTETEAFF
>-|TRBJ2-7|TRBV27|-
TGTGCCAGCAGTATCGGGACAACCTACGAGCAGTACTTC
CASSIGTTYEQYF
>TRBD1|TRBJ2-7|TRBV19|few
TGTGCCAGTAGTATGGGGACAGGGCAAGTCTACGAGCAGTACTTC
CASSMGTGQVYEQYF
>TRBD1|TRBJ2-7|TRBV19|-
TGTGCCAGTAGTACGACCGGGACAGGGAGCTACGAGCAGTACTTC
CASSTTGTGSYEQYF
>-|TRBJ1-6|TRBV7-3|-
TGTGCCAGCAGCTTGAGTGGGCAGGATAATTCACCCCTCCACTTT
CASSLSGQDNSPLHF
>TRBD1|TRBJ2-2|TRBV30|few
TGTGCCTGGAGTGTGAGACCGGGACAGGGGACCGGGGAGCTGTTTTTT
CAWSVRPGQGTGELFF
>-|TRBJ2-7|TRBV15|-
TGTGCCACCAGCGGCCAGGGTTCCTACGAGCAGTACTTC
CATSGQGSYEQYF
>-|TRBJ2-7|TRBV19|-
TGTGCCAGTAGTATTAACAGGGACACCTACGAGCAGTACTTC
CASSINRDTYEQYF
>-|TRBJ2-6|TRBV5-8|-
TGTGCCAGCAGCCGGAGGGTACGCTCTGGGGCCAACGTCCTGACTTTC
CASSRRVRSGANVLTF
>-|TRBJ2-1|TRBV7-3|-
TGTGCCAGCAGCACAGCGGGCACCCCCTACAATGAGCAGTTCTTC
CASSTAGTPYNEQFF
>-|TRBJ2-7|TRBV4-2|once
TGTGCCAGCAGCCAAGAGGTTGCTAGCGCGGCCTACGAGCAGTACTTC
CASSQEVASAAYEQYF
>-|TRBJ2-5|TRBV30|-
TGTGCCTGGAGCGAACAGGGAAGGAAGACCCAGTACTTC
CAWSEQGRKTQYF
>TRBD1|TRBJ2-2|TRBV2|-
TGTGCCAGCAGTAGGACAGGGATCAACACCGGGGAGCTGTTTTTT
CASSRTGINTGELFF
>TRBD2|TRBJ2-4|TRBV18|-
TGTGCCAGCTCACGGGACGGGAGGGAAAACATTCAGTACTTC
CASSRDGRENIQYF
>-|TRBJ1-1|TRBV28|-
TGTGCCAGCAGTTTACCGCCAGGGAGGTTTGGGAACACTGAAGCTTTCTTT
CASSLPPGRFGNTEAFF
>-|TRBJ1-1|TRBV18|-
TGTGCCAGCTTCACCACCGTTATCAGGGGATCCCTACCTAAAGCTTTCTTT
CASFTTVIRGSLPKAFF
>-|TRBJ2-1|TRBV21-1|-
TGTGCCAGCAGCAAAGTCGGCGGGGAGCAGTTCTTC
CASSKVGGEQFF
>TRBD1|TRBJ1-1|TRBV28|-
TGTGCCAGCAGTTTCGGGACAGAGACCTACACTGAAGCTTTCTTT
CASSFGTETYTEAFF
>-|TRBJ1-1|TRBV29-1|-
TGCAGCGTAGCTTCGGGACATAGAAACACTGAAGCTTTCTTT
CSVASGHRNTEAFF
>TRBD1|TRBJ2-7|TRBV7-9|-
TGTGCCAGCAGCCGTGACAGGGTTGCCTACGAGCAGTACTTC
CASSRDRVAYEQYF
>TRBD2|TRBJ2-3|TRBV27|-
TGTGCCAGCAGTTCGGGACTAGCGGTTCAAACTAGCACAGATACGCAGTATTTT
CASSSGLAVQTSTDTQYF
>TRBD1|TRBJ1-4|TRBV5-8|-
TGTGCCAGCAGCTTGCGACAGGGGGAACTGTTTTTT
CASSLRQGELFF
>-|TRBJ1-4|TRBV27|-
TGTGCCAGCACCCTAAGGGGGTCTCCTAATGAAAAACTGTTTTTT
CASTLRGSPNEKLFF
>TRBD2|TRBJ2-7|TRBV2|once
TGTGCCAGCAGTGAAGCGCAGACTAGCGGGACCGTGCAGTACTTC
CASSEAQTSGTVQYF
>TRBD1|TRBJ1-1|TRBV6-5|-
TGTGCCAGCAGTTACTCGCGGAAAGGGGGCGCGACTGAAGCTTTCTTT
CASSYSRKGGATEAFF
>-|TRBJ1-2|TRBV9|-
TGTGCCAGCAGCGGAGACGGAGAATATGGCTACACCTTC
CASSGDGEYGYTF
>-|TRBJ2-1|TRBV5-1|-
TGCGCCAGCAGCTTGGGCGGGTTCTCCTACAATGAGCAGTTCTTC
CASSLGGFSYNEQFF
>TRBD1|TRBJ1-2|TRBV30|once
TGTGCCTGGAGTGTCGGGGACAGGGGTTCTAGTGACTATGGCTACACCTTC
CAWSVGDRGSSDYGYTF
>-|TRBJ2-7|TRBV5-1|few
TGCGCCAGCAGCTCGGGGTGGGGGCGCGGTAGATACGAGCAGTACTTC
CASSSGWGRGRYEQYF
>-|TRBJ1-1|TRBV7-9|-
TGTGCCAGCAGCTTGGGGCCGGCTGAAGCTTTCTTT
CASSLGPAEAFF
>-|TRBJ1-1|TRBV2|-
TGTGCCAGCAGCCCAACAGGGTCGAGGGCTGAAGCTTTCTTT
CASSPTGSRAEAFF